The T cell receptor (beta chain) under discussion was sequenced for a study of vaccination and CD4 T cells after COVID-19. Treatment reported: approximately 10-day PBMC culture with coronavirus spike peptide pools or control peptides (ViraFEST assay). An Oncomine TCR Beta short-read assay was used to sequence the DNA from cultured CD4+ T cells. TCRdb re-derived calls from the PCR reads in MiXCR, one entry per CDR3 protein. Of 7,000 or so distinct CDR3 sequences in the sample, 73% were seen once. The germline gives CDR1 MNHNS, CDR2 SASEGT. J gave up 6 bases and V 10 bases, and 7 bases lay outside the gene matches. The CDR3 is made up of 12 amino acids. This clonotype appeared a few times. What it binds is not known.

The sample consisted of CD4+ T cells from blood, cultured in vitro. J is TRBJ1-1 and V is TRBV6-1, with 8 bases lining up with TRBD1. The sequence was obtained from a human donor who had recovered from COVID-19. The CDR3 DNA reads TGTGCCACCGGACAGGGAGGGTCTGAAGCTTTCTTT. As protein: CATGQGGSEAFF.